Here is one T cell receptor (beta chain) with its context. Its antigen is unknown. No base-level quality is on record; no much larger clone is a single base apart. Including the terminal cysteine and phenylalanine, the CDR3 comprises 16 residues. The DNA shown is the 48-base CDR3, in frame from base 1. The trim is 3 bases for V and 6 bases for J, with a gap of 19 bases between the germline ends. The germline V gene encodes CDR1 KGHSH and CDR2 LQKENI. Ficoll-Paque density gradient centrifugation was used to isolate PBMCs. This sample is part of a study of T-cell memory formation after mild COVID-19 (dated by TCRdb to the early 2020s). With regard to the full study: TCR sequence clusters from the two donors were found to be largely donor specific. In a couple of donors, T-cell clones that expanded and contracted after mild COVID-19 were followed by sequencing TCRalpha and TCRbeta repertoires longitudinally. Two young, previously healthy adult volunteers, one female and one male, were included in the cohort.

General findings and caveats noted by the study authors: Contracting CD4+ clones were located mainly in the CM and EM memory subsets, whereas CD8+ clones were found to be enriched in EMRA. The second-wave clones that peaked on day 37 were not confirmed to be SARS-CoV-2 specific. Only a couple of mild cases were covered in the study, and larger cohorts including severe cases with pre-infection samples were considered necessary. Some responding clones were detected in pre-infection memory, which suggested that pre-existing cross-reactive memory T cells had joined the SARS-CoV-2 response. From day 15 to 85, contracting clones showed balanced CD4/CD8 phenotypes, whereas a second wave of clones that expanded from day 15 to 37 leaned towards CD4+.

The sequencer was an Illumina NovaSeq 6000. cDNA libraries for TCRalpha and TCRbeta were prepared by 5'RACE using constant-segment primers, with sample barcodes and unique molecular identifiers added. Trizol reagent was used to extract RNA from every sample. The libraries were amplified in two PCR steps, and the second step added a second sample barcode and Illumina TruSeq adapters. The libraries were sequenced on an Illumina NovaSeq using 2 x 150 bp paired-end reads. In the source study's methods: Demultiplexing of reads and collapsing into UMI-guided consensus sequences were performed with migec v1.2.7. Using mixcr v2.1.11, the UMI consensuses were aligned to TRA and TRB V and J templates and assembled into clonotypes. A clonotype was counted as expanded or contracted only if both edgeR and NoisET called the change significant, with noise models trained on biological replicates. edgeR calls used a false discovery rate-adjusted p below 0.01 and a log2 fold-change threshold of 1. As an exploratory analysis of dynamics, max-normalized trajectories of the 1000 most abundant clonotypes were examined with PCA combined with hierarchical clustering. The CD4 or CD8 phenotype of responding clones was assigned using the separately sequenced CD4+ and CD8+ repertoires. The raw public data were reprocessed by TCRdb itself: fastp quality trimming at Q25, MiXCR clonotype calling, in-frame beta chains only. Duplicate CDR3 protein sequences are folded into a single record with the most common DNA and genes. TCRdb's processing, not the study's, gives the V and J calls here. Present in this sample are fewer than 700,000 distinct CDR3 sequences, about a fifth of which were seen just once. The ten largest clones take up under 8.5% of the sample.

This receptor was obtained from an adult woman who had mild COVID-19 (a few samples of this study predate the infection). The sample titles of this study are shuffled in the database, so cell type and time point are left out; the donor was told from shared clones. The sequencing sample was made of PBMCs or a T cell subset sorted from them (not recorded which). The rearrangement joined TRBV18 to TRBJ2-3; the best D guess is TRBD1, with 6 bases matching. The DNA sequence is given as TGTGCCAGCTCACCGCCGACGCTACAGGGCGGGGATACGCAGTATTTT. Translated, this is CASSPPTLQGGDTQYF.